A selection of T cell receptor beta chains follows, all from one sample in a study of post-analysis software for immune sequencing data. MiXCR was run by TCRdb on the PCR reads, yielding one entry per CDR3 protein. The sample carries approximately 570,000 distinct CDR3 sequences, 44% recorded once. The sequencing sample was made of blood. Every receptor here comes from a girl between 5 and 17 years old with multiple sclerosis. CDR3s include the opening cysteine and the closing phenylalanine or tryptophan. Fields, in order: CDR3 protein, V gene, J gene.

CDR3 protein: CASSSSGGAADTQYF
V gene: TRBV12-3/TRBV12-4
J gene: TRBJ2-3

CDR3 protein: CASSQEGEGNTEAFF
V gene: TRBV4-1
J gene: TRBJ1-1

CDR3 protein: CASSKVVSASSYNSPLHF
V gene: TRBV7-9
J gene: TRBJ1-6

CDR3 protein: CASSQTGGTNQPQHF
V gene: TRBV12-3/TRBV12-4
J gene: TRBJ1-5

CDR3 protein: CRAGQSMNTEAFF
V gene: TRBV29-1
J gene: TRBJ1-1

CDR3 protein: CASSPPRGSTYEQYF
V gene: TRBV7-9
J gene: TRBJ2-7

CDR3 protein: CASSAPGRGGEQYF
V gene: TRBV19
J gene: TRBJ2-7

CDR3 protein: CATSDLGTSGGETQYF
V gene: TRBV24-1
J gene: TRBJ2-5

CDR3 protein: CASRSSGRAEQYF
V gene: TRBV6-5
J gene: TRBJ2-7

CDR3 protein: CATSDWTGTSGGTDTQYF
V gene: TRBV24-1
J gene: TRBJ2-3

CDR3 protein: CSAREISGGAQYF
V gene: TRBV20-1
J gene: TRBJ2-5